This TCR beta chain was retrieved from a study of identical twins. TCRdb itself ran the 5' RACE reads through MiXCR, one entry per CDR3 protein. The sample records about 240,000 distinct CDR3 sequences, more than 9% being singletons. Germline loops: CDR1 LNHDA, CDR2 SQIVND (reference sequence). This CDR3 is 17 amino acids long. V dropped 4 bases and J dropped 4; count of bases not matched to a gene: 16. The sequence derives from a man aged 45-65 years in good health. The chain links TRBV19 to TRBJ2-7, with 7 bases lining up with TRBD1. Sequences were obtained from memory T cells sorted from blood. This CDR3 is CASSTGRSRGKRYEQYF. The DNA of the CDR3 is TGTGCCAGTAGTACGGGGAGATCCAGGGGGAAACGGTACGAGCAGTACTTC.